These 13 T cell receptor beta chains were sequenced from one sample in a study of blood T cells in healthy people across ages. It was with a sample-barcoded 5' primer and a J-beta primer mix that a second PCR of roughly 7 to 12 cycles was run. Using its own MiXCR run on the 5' RACE reads, TCRdb lists one record per CDR3 protein. The profile shows roughly 800,000 distinct CDR3 sequences, 25% of them singletons. These data were also filed under a second study, of T cells of mothers and their children.

The sequenced sample consisted of blood. The source is a boy younger than 18 in good health.

The genes are TRBV29-1 and TRBJ2-5, with unresolved D. CDR3 length: 13 residues. Per germline, CDR1 SQVTM and CDR2 ANQGSEA. V lost 4 bases, J lost 7 bases, and 16 bases lay in between. This CDR3 is CSVGGMPKGTQYF. For the CDR3, the DNA is TGCAGCGTTGGGGGAATGCCGAAGGGGACCCAGTACTTC. The complete variable domain, with remaining parts taken from reference TRBV29-1 and TRBJ2-5, reads SAVISQKPSRDICQRGTSLTIQCQVDSQVTMMFWYRQQPGQSLTLIATANQGSEATYESGFVIDKFPISRPNLTFSTLTVSNMSPEDSSIYLCSVGGMPKGTQYFGPGTRLLVL.

The J gene is TRBJ2-1, the V gene TRBV7-2; D ambiguous. The V end was cut by 0 bases, the J end by 4 bases, with 10 bases between. CDR1 is SGHTA and CDR2 is FQGNSA in the germline V gene. CDR3 size: 15 residues. CDR3 bases: TGTGCCAGCAGCTTAGCGGTGGGGTTGTACAATGAGCAGTTCTTC. Translated, it gives CASSLAVGLYNEQFF.

The V and J genes are TRBV12-3 or TRBV12-4 and TRBJ2-3; TRBD1 matches at 9 bases. CDR3 length: 16 amino acids. V trimming: 5 bases; J trimming: 2 bases; junction bases outside the gene matches: 8. For the CDR3, the DNA is TGTGCCAGCAGTCCGAGACAGGGGGTCCCCACAGATACGCAGTATTTT. As protein: CASSPRQGVPTDTQYF.

This clonotype was counted ten times or more. The rearrangement uses TRBV12-3 or TRBV12-4 and TRBJ1-5; perhaps TRBD1 as D (6 bases). This CDR3 region has 15 residues. The V end lost 0 bases, the J end lost 7 bases, and 13 bases lay between the germline ends. The CDR3 loop reads CASSLAPGRGQPQHF. The CDR3 DNA sequence: TGTGCCAGCAGTTTAGCGCCCGGGAGGGGGCAGCCCCAGCATTTT.

This clonotype was seen only a few times. The rearrangement links TRBV7-3 to TRBJ2-5, with a possible D match to TRBD2 (6 bases). The J call is in doubt because the DNA end fits TRBJ2-1 better. Germline loops: CDR1 SGHTA, CDR2 FQGTGA. The CDR3 spans 16 residues. The CDR3 DNA reads TGTGCCAGCAGCCAAGTGGGGGGAGGACCCGGCAATGAGCAGTTCTTC. Translation: CASSQVGGGPGNEQFF.

This clonotype turned up a few times. The chain carries TRBV6-2 or TRBV6-3 and TRBJ2-3; D not resolved. The CDR3 length is 12 residues. CDR1 and CDR2 (germline): MNHEY, SVGEGT. The ends were cut back, 7 bases at V and 0 bases at J, with 5 bases in the middle. CDR3 region: CASTTSTDTQYF. The CDR3 DNA follows: TGTGCCAGCACTACAAGCACAGATACGCAGTATTTT.

This rearrangement joins TRBV4-1 to TRBJ2-5, with D perhaps matching TRBD2 (5 bases). The better agreement between TRBJ2-7 and the DNA end casts doubt on the J call. The CDR3 totals 12 residues. Germline CDR1 and CDR2: MGHRA and YSYEKL. DNA for the CDR3: TGCGCCAGCAGCCCGGACTTTTACGAGCAGTACTTC. Its translation: CASSPDFYEQYF.

With regard to this clonotype: The germline gene is not matched at one end of the junction; a read error may be the cause. The V and J genes are TRBV5-1 and TRBJ2-5; TRBD2 might be the D (5 bases). Looked up from germline, CDR1 is SGHRS and CDR2 is YFSETQ. This CDR3 has 14 amino acids. Written as DNA, the CDR3 is TGCGCCAGCAGCTTAGCGGAGCTCCAAGAGGCCCAGTACTTC. Its translation is CASSLAELQEAQYF.

This clonotype was seen only once. This chain uses TRBV12-3 or TRBV12-4 with TRBJ1-1; 7 bases agree with TRBD1. The trim removed 4 bases at V and 4 bases at J, leaving 6 bases unmatched. This CDR3 has 14 residues. The CDR3 loop is CASSSLTGVTEAFF. The CDR3 DNA sequence: TGTGCCAGCAGTTCACTTACAGGGGTCACTGAAGCTTTCTTT.

This clonotype was seen many times. V usage is TRBV29-1 and J usage is TRBJ1-4; D is perhaps TRBD1 (5 bases). The CDR3 consists of 11 residues. Germline CDR1 SQVTM, CDR2 ANQGSEA. V lost 4 bases and J 7 bases, leaving 7 bases between the germline ends. CDR3 coding DNA: TGCAGCGTTGGCGGGGGTGAAAAACTGTTTTTT. Translated, it gives CSVGGGEKLFF.

J is TRBJ1-2 and V is TRBV7-9; D unresolved. The CDR3 runs to 14 residues. Trimming shortened V by 7 bases and J by 3 bases, and 15 bases separated the two germline ends. Germline V lookup: CDR1 SEHNR, CDR2 FQNEAQ (reference sequence). The DNA for the CDR3 is TGTGCCAGCACGTACTTAGGAAGGGACTATGGCTACACCTTC. As protein: CASTYLGRDYGYTF.

This chain connects TRBV6-2 or TRBV6-3 to TRBJ2-5; D call uncertain. Judging by the DNA end, TRBJ2-1 fits better; the J call may be wrong. The germline gives CDR1 MNHEY, CDR2 SVGEGT. The CDR3 is 13 amino acids. CDR3 protein: CASSYSADNEQFF. CDR3 coding DNA: TGTGCCAGCAGTTACTCCGCGGACAATGAGCAGTTCTTC.

This clonotype turned up a few times. V usage is TRBV7-2 and J usage is TRBJ1-5; D is unclear. The CDR3 runs 14 residues. V was trimmed by 4 bases and J by 6 bases, leaving 13 bases between them. Germline lookup yields CDR1 SGHTA and CDR2 FQGNSA. The CDR3 coding sequence is TGTGCCAGCAGCTCAGGAGTTCACCCTCAGCCCCAGCATTTT. This sequence encodes CASSSGVHPQPQHF.